Described below is a single TCR beta chain sequence and its context. The sample holds a few counts of this clone. Its target antigen remains unknown. Base-call qualities are not available, and no considerably larger clone is one nucleotide away. The cysteine opens and the phenylalanine closes a CDR3 of 15 amino acids. CDR3 DNA is the only sequence kept; it has 45 bases, read in frame from the first base. After removal of 0 bases from V and 3 bases from J, the junction retains 3 bases not matched to a gene. For CDR1 and CDR2, the germline V gene lists SGHAT and FQNNGV. Using the deep immunoSEQ assay, multiplex PCR amplified TCR CDR3 regions from genomic DNA. Extracted genomic DNA from each cell subset was spread evenly across all wells of several immunoSEQ 96-well plates, with each plate serving as a replicate. For unsorted PBMC, approximately 310 ng genomic DNA, equal to 32,000 or so T cell genomes, was loaded into each replicate PCR. Ten immunoSEQ deep assay plates were used to sequence unsorted PBMC genomic DNA. Purified libraries were quantified with a Qubit 3.0 fluorometer, sized on a Bioanalyzer 2100, and re-quantified with the KAPA Library Quantification kit. Each immunoSEQ 96-well plate was sequenced on its own single-read 150-cycle Illumina NextSeq 550 flow cell. As for the authors' bioinformatics: Because only junctional sequences without quality scores were contained in the immunoSEQ output, filtering matching that applied to full-length reads could not be performed. Sequences were annotated with PyIR, a Python wrapper for IgBLAST v1.9, using IMGT germline references to assign V/J genes and CDR3. Reads were removed for weak V/J assignments (E-value above 1e-6), missing CDR3, stop codons, out-of-frame junctions, or ambiguous translated residues. V3J clonotypes were defined as sequences sharing the same inferred V gene, J gene, and CDR3 amino acid sequence. To compute the percentage overlap between repertoires, the number of shared unique clonotypes was divided by the size of the smaller repertoire. Three approaches were used to assess repertoire richness: RTK rarefaction, the Chao1 estimator, and Recon v2.1 estimates of unobserved clonotypes. Not all clones reach the TCRdb copy of this immuneACCESS table, which keeps in-frame sequences only. Checked studies attribute under half of the gap to unresolved V genes and leave the rest unexplained. V, J and clone size derive from that table, while D and trimming were established from the DNA sequence. For this sample there are 90,000 to 100,000 clones; approximately 44% appear just once. The ten largest clones represent about 14% of the sample.

This sample is drawn from a study of shared clonotypes between healthy human individuals (TCRdb year 2020). Regarding the study in general: The cohort comprised two women and a few men aged 18 to 49 years. Between about 0.9 and 9 billion PBMCs per donor were obtained by leukapheresis. Blood TCR repertoires of four to six healthy adults were deeply sequenced to estimate repertoire size and the extent of clonotype sharing between individuals. To increase sequencing depth and limit assay-specific biases, TCR repertoire library preparation and sequencing were carried out by different laboratories using diverse techniques.

Results and caveats for the whole study, not just this receptor: Pairwise subsampling led to the expectation that sequencing depth would affect the degree of clonotype sharing among donors. Sampling was restricted to blood, and TCR repertoires in tissues likely differ from the TCR repertoires found in blood. The small number of donors limited the genetic and exposure-history diversity represented.

Healthy HIV-negative adults with no recently reported acute infections or vaccinations were included as donors. All donors were Caucasian adults living in Nashville, Tennessee, USA. For unsorted samples, 90 million or so PBMCs were counted and genomic DNA was extracted with the QIAamp DNA Blood Mini kit. After blood collection by leukapheresis, PBMCs were isolated using Ficoll-Histopaque density gradient centrifugation and then cryopreserved in the vapor phase of liquid nitrogen. Sequenced input: PBMCs. The chain is encoded by TRBV11-2 joined to TRBJ2-7, with 9 junctional bases fitting TRBD1. The receptor was isolated from a middle-aged woman in good health. Some clones in this sample may be carry-over from other donors' samples. The CDR3 region: CASSLEGQGFYEQYF. The nucleotides are TGTGCCAGCAGCTTAGAGGGACAGGGTTTCTACGAGCAGTACTTC.